The 11 T cell receptor beta chains listed next were all sequenced from one sample in a study of cytomegalovirus exposure and HLA in healthy donors. Primers included in the PCR were 60 Vbeta and 13 Jbeta primers. Repertoires were generated with immunoSEQ multiplex PCR, while TCRdb's copy carries only in-frame clones and drops some. This table has roughly 110,000 clones, around 80% appearing once. Material for sequencing was PBMCs. Every receptor here comes from a woman aged 50 to 60 in good health and CMV-seropositive.

This chain joins TRBV19 and TRBJ2-3; D not certain. This CDR3 comprises 15 residues. V lost 6 bases and J lost 0, with 13 bases in between. CDR1 LNHDA and CDR2 SQIVND come from the germline V gene (reference sequence). CDR3 coding DNA: TGTGCCAGTAGGCCAATTACTTCTAGCACAGATACGCAGTATTTT. It yields the protein CASRPITSSTDTQYF.

This clone has a handful of counts. The CDR3 nucleotides read TGCGCCAGCAGCGCGGGTTTTAGCACAGATACGCAGTATTTT. Translation: CASSAGFSTDTQYF. The chain uses TRBV5-1 and TRBJ2-3; a possible D gene is TRBD2 (5 bases). The V end was cut by 4 bases, the J end by 0 bases, with 9 bases between. This CDR3 has 14 amino acids. Germline V lookup: CDR1 SGHRS, CDR2 YFSETQ. The full variable domain, its missing parts supplied by reference TRBV5-1 and TRBJ2-3, is KAGVTQTPRYLIKTRGQQVTLSCSPISGHRSVSWYQQTPGQGLQFLFEYFSETQRNKGNFPGRFSGRQFSNSRSEMNVSTLELGDSALYLCASSAGFSTDTQYFGPGTRLTVL.

The chain uses TRBV5-1 and TRBJ1-1, with D possibly TRBD1 on 5 matching bases. The V end lost 5 bases, the J end lost 0 bases, and 11 bases lay between the germline ends. Germline V CDR1 and CDR2: SGHRS, YFSETQ. CDR3 length: 14 amino acids. CDR3 in DNA: TGCGCCAGCAGTTTTGACAGAATGAACACTGAAGCTTTCTTT. Amino acids: CASSFDRMNTEAFF.

The chain employs TRBV11-2 and TRBJ2-7; 14 bases agree with TRBD2. V lost 5 bases to trimming and J lost 6 bases; unmatched junction nucleotides: 9. The CDR3 runs 16 residues. CDR1 and CDR2 from the germline V gene are SGHAT and FQNNGV. CDR3 amino acids: CASSRGTSGGIGEQYF. The CDR3, as DNA: TGTGCCAGCAGCCGAGGGACTAGCGGGGGTATCGGCGAGCAGTACTTC.

The chain links TRBV9 to TRBJ2-5, with 14 bases fitting TRBD2. V shed 0 bases, J shed 2 bases, and the junction held 9 bases outside the gene matches. This CDR3 is built from 19 residues. Looked up from germline, CDR1 is SGDLS and CDR2 is YYNGEE. The CDR3 sequence: CASSVAPTSGGAKQETQYF. The CDR3 coding sequence is TGTGCCAGCAGCGTAGCCCCGACTAGCGGGGGGGCGAAACAAGAGACCCAGTACTTC.

The rearrangement joins TRBV30 to TRBJ1-5; D call uncertain. Germline assignment: CDR1 GTSNPN and CDR2 SVGIG (reference sequence). The germline V and J ends were trimmed by 1 base and 7 bases, with 8 bases remaining between them. CDR3 length equals 12 residues. The CDR3 bases are TGTGCCTGGAGTGGAGGTCCGCAGCCCCAGCATTTT. This sequence encodes CAWSGGPQPQHF.

The chain employs TRBV19 and TRBJ1-5; possible D gene TRBD1, 6 bases. Germline CDR1 and CDR2: LNHDA and SQIVND (reference sequence). The CDR3 has 13 amino acids. V gave up 8 bases and J gave up 6 bases, with 14 bases separating them. In DNA, the CDR3 is TGTGCCAGTCGACAGGCCCTTAGTCAGCCCCAGCATTTT. Residues: CASRQALSQPQHF.

Here the CDR3 reads CASSQDGTGHQETQYF. For the CDR3, the DNA is TGTGCCAGCAGCCAAGATGGGACAGGGCACCAAGAGACCCAGTACTTC. V is TRBV4-2 and J is TRBJ2-5; 9 nucleotides agree with TRBD1. V trimming: 0 bases; J trimming: 0 bases; junction bases outside the gene matches: 2. The V gene's germline CDR1 is LGHNA and CDR2 YNFKEQ. This CDR3 region has 16 residues.

As for this clone: Other DNA sequences of this sample code for an identical CDR3. V is TRBV19 and J is TRBJ2-7, with 9 bases fitting TRBD1. V shed 3 bases and J 5 bases; nucleotides not matched to a gene: 11. Germline V gene sequence: CDR1 LNHDA, CDR2 SQIVND (reference sequence). The CDR3 length is 16 residues. CDR3 amino acids: CASSIGTGSGLDEQYF. CDR3 sequence (DNA): TGTGCCAGTAGTATCGGGACAGGGTCGGGATTGGACGAGCAGTACTTC.

The CDR3 DNA follows: TGTGCCTGGAGTGTACAGGACAGGTCGAGGGCTTTCTTT. It specifies CAWSVQDRSRAFF. This rearrangement joins TRBV30 to TRBJ1-1; 7 nucleotides align to TRBD1. The germline gives CDR1 GTSNPN, CDR2 SVGIG (reference sequence). This CDR3 comprises 13 residues. The J segment lost 11 bases and the V segment lost 0 bases, leaving 9 bases of the junction unmatched.

The chain links TRBV9 to TRBJ2-2, with 9 positions matching TRBD1. With 3 bases clipped from V and 9 bases from J, the junction kept 18 bases outside the gene matches. The CDR3 extends over 18 amino acids. CDR1 SGDLS and CDR2 YYNGEE come from the germline V gene. The CDR3 nucleotides are TGTGCCAGCAGCGACGAGGGGTTTAGGACAGGGGCCGCGAGGGAGCTGTTTTTT. This encodes CASSDEGFRTGAARELFF. Variable domain in full (rest from reference TRBV9 and TRBJ2-2): DSGVTQTPKHLITATGQRVTLRCSPRSGDLSVYWYQQSLDQGLQFLIQYYNGEERAKGNILERFSAQQFPDLHSELNLSSLELGDSALYFCASSDEGFRTGAARELFFGEGSRLTVL.